The 25 T cell receptor beta chains below were found in one sample sequenced in a study of blood T cell repertoires in COVID-19. Sequencing was performed with immunoSEQ multiplex PCR; in TCRdb, only in-frame clones are kept and a portion is missing. The profile covers 110,000 or so clones, with around 90% appearing a single time and over 2% taken by the ten largest. Sequenced: peripheral blood. The receptors were sampled from a human donor in a cohort sampled during active COVID-19.

The chain carries TRBV5-6 and TRBJ2-7, with D possibly being TRBD1 (5 bases). This CDR3 region has 15 residues. The germline CDR1 and CDR2 sequences are SGHDT and YYEEEE. Trimming removed 0 bases from V and 6 bases from J, with 16 bases in between. In DNA, the CDR3 is TGTGCCAGCAGCTTGGTTTCTGGGGCCTATAGCGAGCAGTACTTC. Encoded protein: CASSLVSGAYSEQYF.

V is TRBV14 and J is TRBJ2-1; 8 bases match TRBD2. The CDR3 has 16 residues. With 3 bases clipped from V and 2 bases from J, the junction kept 6 bases outside the gene matches. Germline V gives CDR1 SGHDN, CDR2 FVKESK. CDR3 residues: CASSHLPGGAYNEQFF. The CDR3 DNA follows: TGTGCCAGCAGCCACCTTCCGGGAGGGGCCTACAATGAGCAGTTCTTC.

CDR3 coding DNA: TGTGCCAGCAGCCCCTACGGGACCTACAATGAGCAGTTCTTC. It translates to CASSPYGTYNEQFF. The V and J genes are TRBV7-9 and TRBJ2-1; D may be TRBD2 (5 bases). CDR1 is SEHNR and CDR2 is FQNEAQ in the germline V gene (reference sequence). This CDR3 is 14 amino acids long. V gave up 5 bases and J gave up 2 bases, with 10 bases separating them.

The genes are TRBV2 and TRBJ1-1; TRBD1 might be the D (6 bases). CDR3 length: 14 residues. V was clipped by 5 bases and J by 3 bases, with 13 bases between them. Germline V gives CDR1 SNHLY, CDR2 FYNNEI. Here the CDR3 reads CASSLQGQYTEAFF. The CDR3 DNA reads TGTGCCAGCAGTCTACAGGGTCAATACACTGAAGCTTTCTTT.

This chain uses TRBV15 with TRBJ2-4, with 7 nucleotides matching TRBD2. Germline-derived CDR1 and CDR2 are LNHNV and YYDKDF (reference sequence). Trimming removed 0 bases from V and 9 bases from J; junction bases left unmatched: 8. The CDR3 covers 15 residues. CDR3 bases: TGTGCCACCAGCAGAGATTCGGGCGGGAGTATCATTCAGTACTTC. It specifies CATSRDSGGSIIQYF. The full variable domain, with the rest looked up from reference TRBV15 and TRBJ2-4, is DAMVIQNPRYQVTQFGKPVTLSCSQTLNHNVMYWYQQKSSQAPKLLFHYYDKDFNNEADTPDNFQSRRPNTSFCFLDIRSPGLGDTAMYLCATSRDSGGSIIQYFGAGTRLSVL.

The genes are TRBV12-5 and TRBJ2-1, with D possibly matching TRBD1 (5 bases). This CDR3 has 16 amino acids. Germline lookup yields CDR1 LGHNT and CDR2 FRNRAP. V lost 0 bases and J 7 bases, leaving 16 bases between the germline ends. CDR3 sequence reads: CASGLVTARVRNEQFF. The CDR3 DNA is TGTGCTAGTGGTTTGGTAACGGCCAGGGTCCGGAATGAGCAGTTCTTC.

This chain connects TRBV19 to TRBJ2-2; D remains unclear. CDR3 length equals 12 residues. Germline loops: CDR1 LNHDA, CDR2 SQIVND (reference sequence). With 6 bases removed from V and 7 bases from J, the gap between germline ends came to 9 bases. CDR3 nucleotide sequence: TGTGCCAGTAGCCCCTTGTACGGGGAGCTGTTTTTT. It encodes CASSPLYGELFF.

This clone was counted once. This chain connects TRBV4-1 to TRBJ1-1; 7 nucleotides agree with TRBD1. CDR1 is MGHRA and CDR2 is YSYEKL in the germline V gene. V trimming: 0 bases; J trimming: 5 bases; junction bases outside the gene matches: 9. The CDR3 is 16 amino acids. This CDR3 reads CASSQDGAGGQTEAFF. As DNA, the CDR3 is TGCGCCAGCAGCCAAGATGGGGCAGGGGGTCAAACTGAAGCTTTCTTT.

The V gene is TRBV18, the J gene TRBJ2-1; D ambiguous. Deletions cut 3 bases from V and 3 bases from J, with 6 bases between. The germline CDR1 and CDR2 sequences are KGHSH and LQKENI. This CDR3 comprises 13 residues. DNA of the CDR3: TGTGCCAGCTCACCCTTCGGCTACAATGAGCAGTTCTTC. Its protein product is CASSPFGYNEQFF.

This clone was seen just once. J is TRBJ1-2 and V is TRBV7-2; 9 bases map to TRBD1. V lost 5 bases and J lost 2; bases outside the gene matches: 3. The germline gives CDR1 SGHTA, CDR2 FQGNSA. This CDR3 has 14 residues. The DNA of the CDR3 is TGTGCCAGCAGCCTCGGACAGGGGAACTATGGCTACACCTTC. Encoded protein: CASSLGQGNYGYTF.

This clone was recorded once. The genes are TRBV28 and TRBJ2-5, with D perhaps matching TRBD1 (6 bases). Looked up from germline, CDR1 is MDHEN and CDR2 is SYDVKM. Trimming left V 5 bases short and J 5 bases short, with 12 bases between. The CDR3 is 13 residues long. This CDR3 is CASSPTGTETQYF. The CDR3 nucleotides are TGTGCCAGCAGTCCTACAGGGACGGAGACCCAGTACTTC.

This chain links TRBV19 with TRBJ1-2; 7 bases are shared with TRBD1. With V trimmed by 7 bases and J by 8 bases, 22 bases remained unmatched. CDR3 length: 17 amino acids. Germline V gene sequence: CDR1 LNHDA, CDR2 SQIVND (reference sequence). The CDR3 coding sequence is TGTGCCAGTACTGCTTGGGACAGAAGAGGTGGAGGTCCAGGCTACACCTTC. This codes for CASTAWDRRGGGPGYTF.

J is TRBJ1-2 and V is TRBV18; 8 bases map to TRBD1. CDR1 and CDR2 from the germline V gene are KGHSH and LQKENI. CDR3 size: 16 residues. V shed 3 bases, J shed 8 bases, and the junction held 14 bases outside the gene matches. The CDR3 sequence: CASSPKTLSGGRGYTF. As DNA, the CDR3 is TGTGCCAGCTCACCGAAGACCCTCTCAGGGGGCCGGGGCTACACCTTC.

The rearrangement uses TRBV23-1 and TRBJ1-5; 7 positions match TRBD1. TRBV23-1 is reported as an ORF; its role is uncertain. With V trimmed by 1 base and J by 0 bases, 3 bases remained unmatched. This CDR3 comprises 16 residues. The CDR3: CASSQWDRYSNQPQHF. The CDR3 DNA reads TGCGCCAGCAGTCAATGGGACAGATATAGCAATCAGCCCCAGCATTTT.

This clone was recorded only once. The V gene is TRBV29-1, the J gene TRBJ2-1; 10 bases match TRBD2. The CDR3 spans 18 residues. V lost 2 bases, J lost 5 bases, and 15 bases stayed unmatched. Germline V gene sequence: CDR1 SQVTM, CDR2 ANQGSEA. The CDR3 sequence: CSVESSGRAFNDHNEQFF. In nucleotides, the CDR3 is TGCAGCGTTGAATCGAGCGGGAGGGCATTTAATGACCACAATGAGCAGTTCTTC.

V gene TRBV29-1 combines with J gene TRBJ2-3, with TRBD1 matching 8 bases. Germline lookup yields CDR1 SQVTM and CDR2 ANQGSEA. Trimming cost V 7 bases and J 1 base; bases outside gene matches: 4. The CDR3 consists of 13 residues. This CDR3 is CSAMTGGTDTQYF. Written as DNA, the CDR3 is TGCAGCGCTATGACAGGGGGCACAGATACGCAGTATTTT.

This clone is a singleton in its sample. The chain is built from TRBV5-8 and TRBJ2-6, with D hard to call. The CDR3 is made up of 15 amino acids. Trimming pared 7 bases from V and 0 bases from J, leaving 11 bases between. Germline-derived CDR1 and CDR2 are SGHTS and YDEGEE. The CDR3 region has the DNA TGTGCCAGCGGCGGATCTAGCTCTGGGGCCAACGTCCTGACTTTC. It codes for CASGGSSSGANVLTF.

This chain links TRBV18 with TRBJ2-6; D might be TRBD1 (7 bases). The germline gives CDR1 KGHSH, CDR2 LQKENI. This CDR3 is built from 18 residues. Trimming shortened V by 4 bases and J by 0 bases, and 16 bases separated the two germline ends. The DNA for the CDR3 is TGTGCCAGCTCACGAGCAGGGGGGATAAGCTCTGGGGCCAACGTCCTGACTTTC. Its protein is CASSRAGGISSGANVLTF.

V gene TRBV5-1 combines with J gene TRBJ2-3; weak D call: TRBD2 (5 bases). The CDR3 covers 15 residues. Germline CDR1 and CDR2: SGHRS and YFSETQ. The V end was cut by 0 bases, the J end by 5 bases, with 13 bases between. The CDR3 coding sequence is TGCGCCAGCAGCTTGGACGGGGTCGGGCGAGATACGCAGTATTTT. Its translation: CASSLDGVGRDTQYF.

The V gene is TRBV5-4, the J gene TRBJ2-7; the D gene is possibly TRBD2 (6 bases). V was shortened by 4 bases and J by 6 bases, with 11 bases between the two germline ends. The V gene's germline CDR1 is SGHNT and CDR2 YYREEE (reference sequence). The CDR3 is made up of 12 amino acids. CDR3: CASSSLAAEQYF. CDR3 bases: TGTGCCAGCAGCAGTTTAGCGGCCGAGCAGTACTTC.

This chain joins TRBV12-5 and TRBJ2-1; 8 bases fit TRBD1. After removal of 1 base from V and 5 bases from J, the junction contained 4 bases not matched to a gene. Germline V gene data show CDR1 as LGHNT and CDR2 as FRNRAP. This CDR3 has 15 residues. The CDR3 DNA is TGTGCTAGTGGTTTGGGGACAGGGTTGGACAATGAGCAGTTCTTC. Protein product: CASGLGTGLDNEQFF.

V is TRBV2 and J is TRBJ2-3; a possible D gene is TRBD2 (6 bases). V dropped 8 bases and J dropped 2 bases, with 8 bases sitting between them. CDR3 length: 12 amino acids. Per germline, CDR1 SNHLY and CDR2 FYNNEI. The CDR3: CASGGFTDTQYF. As DNA, the CDR3 is TGTGCCAGCGGGGGGTTCACAGATACGCAGTATTTT.

The chain couples TRBV18 to TRBJ2-7, with 7 bases aligning to TRBD1. Losses at the gene ends were 3 bases for V and 0 bases for J; bases not matched to a gene: 5. Germline loops: CDR1 KGHSH, CDR2 LQKENI. This CDR3 is built from 15 residues. The CDR3 sequence: CASSPAGTASYEQYF. The CDR3 bases are TGTGCCAGCTCACCCGCCGGGACAGCCTCCTACGAGCAGTACTTC.

This clone turned up a few times. This chain links TRBV5-1 with TRBJ2-7; a weak D match, TRBD1 (6 bases). CDR1 and CDR2 (germline): SGHRS, YFSETQ. This CDR3 contains 15 residues. V was trimmed by 4 bases and J by 0 bases, leaving 14 bases between them. The chain's CDR3 is CASSPSRQDSYEQYF. CDR3 DNA sequence: TGCGCCAGCAGCCCTTCACGACAGGACTCCTACGAGCAGTACTTC.

This chain uses TRBV27 with TRBJ2-7; 9 nucleotides line up with TRBD1. V lost 4 bases to trimming and J lost 4 bases; unmatched junction nucleotides: 8. CDR3 length: 15 amino acids. Germline V gene lookup returns CDR1 MNHEY and CDR2 SMNVEV (reference sequence). CDR3 residues: CASSSFGTGRYEQYF. The CDR3 bases are TGTGCCAGCAGTTCTTTTGGGACAGGGAGATACGAGCAGTACTTC.